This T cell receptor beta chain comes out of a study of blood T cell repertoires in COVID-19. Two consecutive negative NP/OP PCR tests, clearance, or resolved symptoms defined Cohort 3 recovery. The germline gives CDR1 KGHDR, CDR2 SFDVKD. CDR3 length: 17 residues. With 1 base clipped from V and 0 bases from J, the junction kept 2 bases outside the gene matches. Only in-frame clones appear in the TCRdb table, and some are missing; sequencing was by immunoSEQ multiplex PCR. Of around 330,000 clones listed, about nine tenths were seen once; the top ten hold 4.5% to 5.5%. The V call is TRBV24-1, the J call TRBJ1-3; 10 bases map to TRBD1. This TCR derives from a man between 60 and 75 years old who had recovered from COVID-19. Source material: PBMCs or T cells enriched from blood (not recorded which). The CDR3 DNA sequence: TGTGCCACCAGTGATTTTGGGGACAGGGGCTCTGGAAACACCATATATTTT. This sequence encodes CATSDFGDRGSGNTIYF.